These T cell receptor beta chains were read from a single sample in a study of T cells in localized non-small cell lung cancer. The table came from immunoSEQ multiplex PCR; TCRdb's copy has only in-frame clones and leaves some out. This table has tens of thousands of clones, roughly 86% appearing once. Sequencing used peripheral blood, obtained before any cancer treatment. The receptors here all came from a man aged 40 to 69 with stage I squamous cell lung carcinoma. CDR3s leave out the opening cysteine and the closing phenylalanine or tryptophan. The D gene is left open where the match is weak.

V gene	J gene	D gene	CDR3 protein
TRBV5-1	TRBJ2-3	.	ASSIGGAEGTQY
TRBV6-5	TRBJ1-2	TRBD1	ASSLGAGGGYT
TRBV11-3	TRBJ2-5	TRBD1	ASSLGGQQETQY
TRBV4-1	TRBJ1-4	.	ASSQVQGSFEKLF
TRBV5-4	TRBJ2-5	.	ASSLRDNQETQY
TRBV2	TRBJ2-1	.	ASQGVSSYNEQF
TRBV5-1	TRBJ2-1	.	ASSLEFGNEQF
TRBV19	TRBJ2-1	TRBD2	ASSDPGGPRNEQF
TRBV5-8	TRBJ1-3	.	ASSLGGPGNTRVFGNTIY
TRBV6-5	TRBJ2-1	.	ASSYERSNEQF
TRBV6-5	TRBJ1-2	.	ASSRGAGAVGYT
TRBV18	TRBJ1-5	.	ASSGGRQPQH
TRBV18	TRBJ2-1	TRBD2	ASSQGLAGKGQF
TRBV7-9	TRBJ1-6	.	ASSSSIPSPLH